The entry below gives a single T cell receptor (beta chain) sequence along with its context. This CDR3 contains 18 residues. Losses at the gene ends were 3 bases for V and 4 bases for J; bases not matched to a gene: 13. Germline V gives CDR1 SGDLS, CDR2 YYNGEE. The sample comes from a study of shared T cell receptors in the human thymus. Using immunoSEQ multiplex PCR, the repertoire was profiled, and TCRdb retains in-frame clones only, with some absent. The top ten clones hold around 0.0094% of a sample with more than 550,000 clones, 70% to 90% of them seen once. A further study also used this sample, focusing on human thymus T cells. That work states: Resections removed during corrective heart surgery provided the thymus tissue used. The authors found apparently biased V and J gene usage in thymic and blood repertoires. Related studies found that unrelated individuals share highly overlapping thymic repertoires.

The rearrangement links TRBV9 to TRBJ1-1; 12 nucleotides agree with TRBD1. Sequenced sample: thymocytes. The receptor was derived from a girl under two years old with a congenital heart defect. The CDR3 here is CASSGLRDRGRRGTEAFF. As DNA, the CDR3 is TGTGCCAGCAGCGGTCTCCGGGACAGGGGGCGCAGGGGCACTGAAGCTTTCTTT.